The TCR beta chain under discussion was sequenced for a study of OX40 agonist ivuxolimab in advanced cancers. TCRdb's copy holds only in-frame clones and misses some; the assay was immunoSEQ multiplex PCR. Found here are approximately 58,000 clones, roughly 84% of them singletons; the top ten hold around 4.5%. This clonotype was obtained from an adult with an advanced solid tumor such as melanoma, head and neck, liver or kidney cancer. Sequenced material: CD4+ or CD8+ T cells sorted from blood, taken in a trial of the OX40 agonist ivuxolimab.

The CDR3 here is CASSLNAGRQYEQFF. As DNA, the CDR3 is TGTGCCAGCAGCTTAAACGCAGGGAGGCAATATGAGCAGTTCTTC. V is TRBV7-2 and J is TRBJ2-1, with D perhaps matching TRBD2 (6 bases). V was pared by 2 bases and J by 8 bases, with 16 bases between. Germline lookup yields CDR1 SGHTA and CDR2 FQGNSA. The length of the CDR3 is 15 residues.